This is a list of T cell receptor beta chains from one sample in a study of human T cells and chemical hapten exposure. TCRdb called the RACE reads again in MiXCR, with one record for every CDR3 protein. The sample gives roughly 50,000 distinct CDR3 sequences, approximately 10% of which show up once; 1.8% is in the top ten. The specimen comprised whole blood, sampled in connection with sensitization to the hapten diphenylcyclopropenone (DPC). Receptors originate from a woman in her thirties or forties with alopecia areata. Some clones in this sample may be carry-over from other donors' samples. Each CDR3 is given with its conserved first and last residue. D genes are given only for firm matches. The size of a clone is reported for some rows only, either as once, few or many, or as a class for expanded clones.

CDR3 DNA	CDR3 protein	CDR3 length	J gene	D gene	V gene	clone size
TGTGCCAGCAGTGGGACAGGGTACGACTCACCCCTCCACTTT	CASSGTGYDSPLHF	14	TRBJ1-6	TRBD1	TRBV28	once
TGTGCCAGTAGTAGTCTAGCGGGAGGCTCCTCGGATACGCAGTATTTT	CASSSLAGGSSDTQYF	16	TRBJ2-3	TRBD2	TRBV19	many
TGTGCCAGCAGCCAAGCCCAGGGTGGAAATCAGCCCCAGCATTTT	CASSQAQGGNQPQHF	15	TRBJ1-5	-	TRBV3-1	-
TGTGCCAGCAGCTCAACAGGGGGGGACATTCAGTACTTC	CASSSTGGDIQYF	13	TRBJ2-4	-	TRBV5-6	few
TGTGCCAGCAGTTACGGGGGATACACCGGGGAGCTGTTTTTT	CASSYGGYTGELFF	14	TRBJ2-2	-	TRBV6-2/TRBV6-3	many
TGTGCCAGCAGTTTAGGGGCAGGGCCGCGAACTCTTTACTTC	CASSLGAGPRTLYF	14	TRBJ2-7	-	TRBV28	-
TGTGCCAGCAGCCCACCACCGGACACCGGGGAGCTGTTTTTT	CASSPPPDTGELFF	14	TRBJ2-2	-	TRBV3-1	few
TGCGCCAGCAAATTCCAGGGCCTTGAAAAACTGTTTTTT	CASKFQGLEKLFF	13	TRBJ1-4	-	TRBV4-1	many
TGTGCCAGCAGCCCCGGTTTCAGGGACAGACAGAACTATGGCTACACCTTC	CASSPGFRDRQNYGYTF	17	TRBJ1-2	TRBD1	TRBV7-6	few
TGCAGTGCGGGGGGACTAAGCTCCTACAATGAGCAGTTCTTC	CSAGGLSSYNEQFF	14	TRBJ2-1	TRBD2	TRBV20-1	many
TGTGCCAGCATCGCCGGGCAACCCTCCTACGAGCAGTACTTC	CASIAGQPSYEQYF	14	TRBJ2-7	-	TRBV28	many
TGTGCCAGCAGTTTAGGGACGGGGGCAGAGACCCAGTACTTC	CASSLGTGAETQYF	14	TRBJ2-5	-	TRBV12-3/TRBV12-4	-
TGTGCCAGCGGGTTTCAAGGGGCCAGTAACACCGGGGAGCTGTTTTTT	CASGFQGASNTGELFF	16	TRBJ2-2	-	TRBV27	many
TGTGCCAGCAGCGCGGACAGGGGGGCTGAAGCTTTCTTT	CASSADRGAEAFF	13	TRBJ1-1	TRBD1	TRBV7-7	few
TGTGCCAGCTCATTTGAAGGGCGAAGGCAGTATTTT	CASSFEGRRQYF	12	TRBJ2-3	-	TRBV18	-
TGTGCCAGCAGCCCCGGGAGAGGGAGGGATGAGCAGTTCTTC	CASSPGRGRDEQFF	14	TRBJ2-1	TRBD2	TRBV7-2	many
TGTGCCAGCAGGGGGATGTACTATAATTCACCCCTCCACTTT	CASRGMYYNSPLHF	14	TRBJ1-6	-	TRBV27	few
TGTGCCAGCAGTGAAACAGGGAAAAGACGGCCCCAGCATTTT	CASSETGKRRPQHF	14	TRBJ1-5	-	TRBV6-4	few
TGTGCCAGCAGTTTTGGAGGGGGAACTAATGAAAAACTGTTTTTT	CASSFGGGTNEKLFF	15	TRBJ1-4	-	TRBV12-3/TRBV12-4	many
TGTGCCAGCAGTTTTGAGGCACCCGGCACAGATACGCAGTATTTT	CASSFEAPGTDTQYF	15	TRBJ2-3	-	TRBV12-3/TRBV12-4	few
TGTGCCAGCAGTGTATCCGGGAGAGGCTACAATGAGCAGTTCTTC	CASSVSGRGYNEQFF	15	TRBJ2-1	-	TRBV2	-
TGCGCCAGCAGCTTTAGTCAGACGGCGGGGAACACTGAAGCTTTCTTT	CASSFSQTAGNTEAFF	16	TRBJ1-1	-	TRBV5-1	many
TGTGCCAGCAACAAGGGGTACAATGAGCAGTTCTTC	CASNKGYNEQFF	12	TRBJ2-1	-	TRBV28	-
TGTGCCATCAGTGCAGCGGTCACCGGGGAGCTGTTTTTT	CAISAAVTGELFF	13	TRBJ2-2	-	TRBV10-3	few
TGTGCCAGCAGTCCTGACTGGCAGCGGAATTCACCCCTCCACTTT	CASSPDWQRNSPLHF	15	TRBJ1-6	-	TRBV27	-
TGTGCCATCAGAACGACAGGGACCGGGGAGCTGTTTTTT	CAIRTTGTGELFF	13	TRBJ2-2	TRBD1	TRBV10-3	-
TGTGCCACCAGCAGAGATAAAGCTGGCAATCAGCCCCAGCATTTT	CATSRDKAGNQPQHF	15	TRBJ1-5	-	TRBV15	few
TGCGCCAGCAGCCTACCTAGCGGATACTACAATGAGCAGTTCTTC	CASSLPSGYYNEQFF	15	TRBJ2-1	TRBD2	TRBV5-1	many
TGTGCCAGCAGCTTGACTCCCAGCACAGATACGCAGTATTTT	CASSLTPSTDTQYF	14	TRBJ2-3	-	TRBV7-3	-
TGTGCAAGTCGCTTACTTAAACAGAGGAGACAGGGGTCCTACGAGCAGTACTTC	CASRLLKQRRQGSYEQYF	18	TRBJ2-7	-	TRBV12-2	-
TGTGCCAGCAGCTTCGGGACAGGGAACCGGGCAGATACGCAGTATTTT	CASSFGTGNRADTQYF	16	TRBJ2-3	TRBD1	TRBV7-2	-
TGTGCCAGCTCACCACCGGGCCTGGGGACCCAGTACTTC	CASSPPGLGTQYF	13	TRBJ2-5	-	TRBV18	many
TGTGCCAGCAGCTTCGGCCAGGGGCCCACCGGGGAGCTGTTTTTT	CASSFGQGPTGELFF	15	TRBJ2-2	-	TRBV5-8	many
TGTGCCAGCAGCCGAGGGACTAGGATGCACAATGAGCAGTTCTTC	CASSRGTRMHNEQFF	15	TRBJ2-1	TRBD2	TRBV9	-
TGTGCCAGCAGTGAAGAGGAAGGGGGCCGCGACGAGCAGTACTTC	CASSEEEGGRDEQYF	15	TRBJ2-7	TRBD1	TRBV25-1	many
TGTGCCAGCTCACCACCAATGGGGGACACTGAAGCTTTCTTT	CASSPPMGDTEAFF	14	TRBJ1-1	-	TRBV18	-
TGTGCCAGCAGTTCCGCAGGGGGCGGCTACGAGCAGTACTTC	CASSSAGGGYEQYF	14	TRBJ2-7	TRBD1	TRBV27	-
TGTGCCAGCAGCTTAGAGGGGAGGACAGATACGCAGTATTTT	CASSLEGRTDTQYF	14	TRBJ2-3	-	TRBV7-9	many
TGTGCCAGCAGCTTACAGTTCACCGGGGAGCTGTTTTTT	CASSLQFTGELFF	13	TRBJ2-2	-	TRBV2	many
TGTGCCAGCAGTTGGGAAGGCCTAGCAGGGACCTACGAGCAGTACTTC	CASSWEGLAGTYEQYF	16	TRBJ2-7	-	TRBV27	many
TGCAGCGCTACGGGGGCGCGGTATCTGCCCCAGCATTTT	CSATGARYLPQHF	13	TRBJ1-5	-	TRBV29-1	-
TGTGCCAGCAACCCGACAGGACCAAATGAAAAACTGTTTTTT	CASNPTGPNEKLFF	14	TRBJ1-4	-	TRBV12-3/TRBV12-4	-
TGTGCCAGCAGTGAAGGGGCGGGCGAGCAGTTCTTC	CASSEGAGEQFF	12	TRBJ2-1	-	TRBV2	few
TGTGCCAGCAGGAAGGGTCTGACAGCGAATTCACCCCTCCACTTT	CASRKGLTANSPLHF	15	TRBJ1-6	-	TRBV12-3/TRBV12-4	-
TGTGCCAGCAGGCTAGCGGGAAACACCGGGGAGCTGTTTTTT	CASRLAGNTGELFF	14	TRBJ2-2	TRBD2	TRBV2	few
TGCAGTGCTAGAGATTTGGGCTCGAGCTCCTACAATGAGCAGTTCTTC	CSARDLGSSSYNEQFF	16	TRBJ2-1	-	TRBV20-1	-
TGCGCCAGCAGCCACCCTCTGGGACTAGGGGGGCACGGGGAGCTGTTTTTT	CASSHPLGLGGHGELFF	17	TRBJ2-2	TRBD2	TRBV4-1	few
TGCAGCGTTCCGGGACAACGCACAGATACGCAGTATTTT	CSVPGQRTDTQYF	13	TRBJ2-3	-	TRBV29-1	-
TGTGCCAGCAGTCGGGGGGGCGTAGATACGCAGTATTTT	CASSRGGVDTQYF	13	TRBJ2-3	TRBD2	TRBV28	once
TGCGCCAGCAGCTTGGTGGGACAATCCTACAATGAGCAGTTCTTC	CASSLVGQSYNEQFF	15	TRBJ2-1	-	TRBV5-1	few
TGTGCCAGCAGCCTACATCCACAAGAGACCCAGTACTTC	CASSLHPQETQYF	13	TRBJ2-5	-	TRBV2	-
TGCGCCAGCAACCCAGCGGGGGTCACAGATACGCAGTATTTT	CASNPAGVTDTQYF	14	TRBJ2-3	TRBD2	TRBV10-2	-
TGTGCCAGCAGCTTGTTCGGGCAGGTAGAAGAGACCCAGTACTTC	CASSLFGQVEETQYF	15	TRBJ2-5	-	TRBV5-5	many
TGTGCCAGCAAAGGGTCCCTCTATGGCTACACCTTC	CASKGSLYGYTF	12	TRBJ1-2	-	TRBV28	-
TGTGCCAGCAGCCCAAAGGGTTTCTACGAGCAGTACTTC	CASSPKGFYEQYF	13	TRBJ2-7	-	TRBV3-1	many
TGCAGCGTCGCCAGCGGAGGGCGCACTGAAGCTTTCTTT	CSVASGGRTEAFF	13	TRBJ1-1	-	TRBV29-1	few
TGCGCCAGCAGCCCTGGGACAGGATACAATGAGCAGTTCTTC	CASSPGTGYNEQFF	14	TRBJ2-1	TRBD1	TRBV4-3	-
TGTGCCAGCAGCCAAGATGTTTCGGGGAGCGGGCTGTGGGCCCAGTACTTC	CASSQDVSGSGLWAQYF	17	TRBJ2-5	-	TRBV4-2	many
TGTGCCAGCAGCCCAGGGACAGGGACGGTAGATACGCAGTATTTT	CASSPGTGTVDTQYF	15	TRBJ2-3	TRBD1	TRBV11-2	-
TGTGCCAGCAGCTTAGCACAGAAAAACACTGAAGCTTTCTTT	CASSLAQKNTEAFF	14	TRBJ1-1	-	TRBV11-2	-